This T cell receptor (beta chain) comes out of a study of sequential checkpoint blockade in melanoma. On the study more broadly: First-line arms were nivolumab then ipilimumab, or the reverse, randomized 1:1.

The V gene end was trimmed by 2 bases and the J gene end by 8 bases; junction bases not matched to a gene: 4. The germline V gene has CDR1 SGDLS and CDR2 YYNGEE. The CDR3 loop spans 14 amino acids. TCRdb's table, derived via immunoSEQ multiplex PCR, lists solely in-frame clones and lacks some. Seen here are more than 9,000 clones, 55% to 85% observed once, and the top ten hold around 39%. Treatment: randomized to nivolumab then ipilimumab (arm A) or the reverse (arm B). Sorted cells were live CD3+CD8+, lacking CD19 and CD56, from PBMCs. The receptor was derived from a human donor with melanoma. The sample consisted of CD8+ T cells sorted from blood (inferred from file names), taken from a patient given nivolumab and ipilimumab in sequence. The rearrangement links TRBV9 to TRBJ2-1; 10 bases align to TRBD2. The CDR3 loop is CASSVSGRLDEQFF. The CDR3 DNA sequence: TGTGCCAGCAGCGTTAGCGGGAGGTTGGATGAGCAGTTCTTC.